The 26 T cell receptor beta chains reported below all come from one sample, sequenced in a study of shared clonotypes between healthy human individuals. Assay used: immunoSEQ multiplex PCR; TCRdb lists only in-frame clones, some missing. The sample contains roughly 320,000 clones, around 86% of which appear only once. Sample: memory CD8+ T cells sorted from blood. The subset: CD45RO+ cells pooled with CCR7-negative TemRA cells. These receptors all come from a man aged 18-30 years in good health.

V and J are TRBV7-9 and TRBJ2-7; D call uncertain. The V end was cut by 1 base, the J end by 4 bases, with 5 bases between. The germline V gene encodes CDR1 SEHNR and CDR2 FQNEAQ (reference sequence). CDR3 size: 12 residues. The chain's CDR3 is CASSLEQYEQYF. The CDR3 DNA is TGTGCCAGCAGCTTAGAGCAGTACGAGCAGTACTTC.

The chain links TRBV29-1 to TRBJ2-7; TRBD1 matches 8 bases. CDR3 size: 14 residues. The germline CDR1 and CDR2 sequences are SQVTM and ANQGSEA. The V gene end was trimmed by 6 bases and the J gene end by 0 bases; junction bases not matched to a gene: 7. CDR3 coding DNA: TGCAGCGTAAGTATAGGACAGGGCTCCTACGAGCAGTACTTC. This codes for CSVSIGQGSYEQYF.

This clone was detected a few times. The CDR3 DNA reads as TGCAGCGTTGGCAAAGCCTACAATGAGCAGTTCTTC. Its translation: CSVGKAYNEQFF. The genes are TRBV29-1 and TRBJ2-1; D call uncertain. This CDR3 comprises 12 residues. With 4 bases removed from V and 2 bases from J, the gap between germline ends came to 6 bases. CDR1 is SQVTM, CDR2 ANQGSEA, per germline.

This chain uses TRBV5-4 with TRBJ1-1, with 7 bases lining up with TRBD1. Germline CDR1 and CDR2: SGHNT and YYREEE (reference sequence). The CDR3 has 14 amino acids. V shed 3 bases, J shed 5 bases, and the junction held 7 bases outside the gene matches. CDR3 sequence (DNA): TGTGCCAGCAGCTACACGACAGGGACAACTGAAGCTTTCTTT. This gives the protein CASSYTTGTTEAFF.

The rearrangement links TRBV5-1 to TRBJ2-7; 8 positions match TRBD1. Trimming at V came to 8 bases and at J to 6 bases, leaving 4 bases not matched to a gene. CDR3 length: 11 amino acids. CDR1 SGHRS and CDR2 YFSETQ come from the germline V gene. Here the CDR3 reads CARRGTGEQYF. The CDR3 nucleotides read TGCGCCAGGAGAGGGACAGGCGAGCAGTACTTC.

Note on this clone: With a much larger clone just one base away, this may be a read error. The rearrangement links TRBV9 to TRBJ2-7; TRBD2 is a possible D gene (6 bases). Between the trimmed V and J ends, which lost 2 bases and 0 bases, there was a span of 9 bases. This CDR3 has 14 amino acids. Germline CDR1 and CDR2: SGDLS and YYNGEE. This CDR3 is CASSVSGTSYEQYF. CDR3 in DNA: TGTGCCAGCAGCGTTAGCGGAACCTCCTACGAGCAGTACTTC. The entire variable domain, with the rest obtained from reference TRBV9 and TRBJ2-7, is as follows: DSGVTQTPKHLITATGQRVTLRCSPRSGDLSVYWYQQSLDQGLQFLIQYYNGEERAKGNILERFSAQQFPDLHSELNLSSLELGDSALYFCASSVSGTSYEQYFGPGTRLTVT.

This clone has a single count. The gene calls are TRBV7-9 and TRBJ2-3, with 8 bases matching TRBD2. Germline V gives CDR1 SEHNR, CDR2 FQNEAQ (reference sequence). There are 13 residues in the CDR3. The ends lost 4 bases at V and 8 bases at J; junction bases unmatched: 5. The CDR3 region is CASSSTGGGTQYF. For the CDR3, the DNA is TGTGCCAGCAGCTCCACCGGGGGGGGTACGCAGTATTTT.

V usage is TRBV27 and J usage is TRBJ2-3, with 10 bases aligning to TRBD2. Trimming cost V 5 bases and J 5 bases; bases outside gene matches: 10. This CDR3 region has 16 residues. CDR1 and CDR2 from the germline V gene are MNHEY and SMNVEV (reference sequence). This CDR3 reads CASSPVAGGSRDTQYF. DNA of the CDR3: TGTGCCAGCAGTCCGGTAGCGGGAGGATCGAGAGATACGCAGTATTTT.

The CDR3 region has the DNA TGCGCCAGCAGCTTGGTCCCAGAAGCCGGGGAGCTGTTTTTT. Its translation is CASSLVPEAGELFF. The chain combines TRBV5-1 with TRBJ2-2; D remains ambiguous. This CDR3 contains 14 residues. Per germline, CDR1 SGHRS and CDR2 YFSETQ. The V end lost 0 bases, the J end lost 6 bases, and 9 bases lay between the germline ends.

The chain has TRBV28 and TRBJ2-3, with TRBD2 identical over 13 bases. The trim removed 6 bases at V and 3 bases at J, leaving 6 bases unmatched. CDR3 size: 16 residues. The germline V gene encodes CDR1 MDHEN and CDR2 SYDVKM. The CDR3 reads CASSLTSGGETDTQYF. The CDR3 DNA follows: TGTGCCAGCAGCCTCACTAGCGGGGGGGAGACAGATACGCAGTATTTT.

The genes are TRBV13 and TRBJ2-1; 8 bases match TRBD2. The CDR3 consists of 17 residues. Germline-derived CDR1 and CDR2 are PRHDT and FYEKMQ (reference sequence). Losses at the gene ends were 1 base for V and 4 bases for J; bases not matched to a gene: 9. The chain's CDR3 is CASSLEGSGIPYNEQFF. Here the CDR3 DNA reads TGTGCCAGCAGCTTAGAGGGTAGCGGGATTCCGTACAATGAGCAGTTCTTC.

V usage is TRBV27 and J usage is TRBJ2-7; weak D call: TRBD1 (6 bases). Per the germline V gene, CDR1 is MNHEY and CDR2 is SMNVEV (reference sequence). Trimming stripped 2 bases from V and 0 bases from J, with 14 bases between. The CDR3 is 16 residues long. The CDR3 here is CASSLALWTASYEQYF. In DNA form, the CDR3 reads TGTGCCAGCAGTTTAGCCCTATGGACAGCCTCCTACGAGCAGTACTTC.

This chain connects TRBV18 to TRBJ2-3; D remains unclear. Trimming took 4 bases from V and 9 from J, leaving 8 bases between them. The germline V gene has CDR1 KGHSH and CDR2 LQKENI. The CDR3 is 11 residues long. The CDR3: CASSLLDTQYF. CDR3 in DNA: TGTGCCAGCTCACTTCTAGACACGCAGTATTTT.

This clone showed up just once. The rearrangement joins TRBV7-6 to TRBJ1-4, with 10 positions matching TRBD1. The ends lost 5 bases at V and 5 bases at J; junction bases unmatched: 5. In germline, CDR1 is SGHVS, CDR2 FNYEAQ. There are 15 residues in the CDR3. CDR3 protein: CASSRDRGLNEKLFF. The CDR3 DNA reads TGTGCCAGCAGCAGAGACAGGGGGCTCAATGAAAAACTGTTTTTT.

The gene calls are TRBV27 and TRBJ2-3; D call uncertain. CDR3 size: 16 residues. From germline, CDR1 is MNHEY and CDR2 SMNVEV (reference sequence). V was cut by 0 bases and J by 0 bases, with 10 bases left in between. The CDR3 bases are TGTGCCAGCAGTTTATCGTACACAACCAGCACAGATACGCAGTATTTT. Its translation is CASSLSYTTSTDTQYF.

The J gene is TRBJ1-1, the V gene TRBV28, with 7 bases matching TRBD1. Germline CDR1 reads MDHEN; CDR2 reads SYDVKM. The CDR3 covers 17 residues. V was pared by 4 bases and J by 2 bases, with 13 bases of the junction left unmatched. The CDR3 spells CASSYPRQGPYNTEAFF. As DNA, the CDR3 is TGTGCCAGCAGTTACCCGAGACAGGGACCGTATAACACTGAAGCTTTCTTT.

The rearrangement links TRBV4-3 to TRBJ2-5; the D is unclear. The CDR3 is 13 residues long. Germline V gene sequence: CDR1 LGHNA, CDR2 YSLEER. The V gene lost 1 base and the J gene lost 5 bases, with 8 bases spanning the gap. CDR3 residues: CASSQVYGETQYF. CDR3 nucleotide sequence: TGCGCCAGCAGCCAAGTATACGGGGAGACCCAGTACTTC.

V usage is TRBV27 and J usage is TRBJ2-3; D ambiguous. The CDR3 has 14 residues. Germline V gene data show CDR1 as MNHEY and CDR2 as SMNVEV (reference sequence). V was pared by 2 bases and J by 3 bases, with 9 bases between. The CDR3 DNA is TGTGCCAGCAGTTTAACCGATTGGACAGATACGCAGTATTTT. Amino acid sequence: CASSLTDWTDTQYF.

In DNA, the CDR3 is TGTGCCAGCAGTACCAGGACAGGGGTATTTGTGGCTGAAGCTTTCTTT. As protein: CASSTRTGVFVAEAFF. V is TRBV2 and J is TRBJ1-1; 9 positions agree with TRBD1. J lost 6 bases, V lost 5 bases, and 13 bases had no gene match. Germline V gene data show CDR1 as SNHLY and CDR2 as FYNNEI. This CDR3 contains 16 residues.

This clone was observed a single time. The chain links TRBV27 to TRBJ1-1; 7 bases agree with TRBD1. Trimming at V came to 4 bases and at J to 9 bases, leaving 5 bases not matched to a gene. Germline V CDR1 and CDR2: MNHEY, SMNVEV (reference sequence). The CDR3 sequence is 12 residues long. The CDR3 bases are TGTGCCAGCAGTTCCCGACAGGGCCAAGCTTTCTTT. Its protein is CASSSRQGQAFF.

V gene TRBV28 combines with J gene TRBJ1-1; no firm D call. Germline V lookup: CDR1 MDHEN, CDR2 SYDVKM. V was cut by 7 bases and J by 11 bases, with 23 bases left in between. This CDR3 has 14 amino acids. CDR3 sequence reads: CASTITIFGMDAFF. The CDR3 coding sequence is TGTGCCAGCACCATCACGATTTTTGGGATGGACGCTTTCTTT.

The chain recombines TRBV19 with TRBJ1-6, with D possibly being TRBD1 (5 bases). Germline-derived CDR1 and CDR2 are LNHDA and SQIVND (reference sequence). V gave up 9 bases and J gave up 3 bases, with 12 bases separating them. The CDR3 has 14 residues. CDR3 region: CASRDPNYNSPLHF. CDR3 in DNA: TGTGCCAGCCGGGACCCTAACTATAATTCACCCCTCCACTTT. The variable domain in full, completed from reference TRBV19 and TRBJ1-6, reads DGGITQSPKYLFRKEGQNVTLSCEQNLNHDAMYWYRQDPGQGLRLIYYSQIVNDFQKGDIAEGYSVSREKKESFPLTVTSAQKNPTAFYLCASRDPNYNSPLHFGNGTRLTVT.

In nucleotides, the CDR3 is TGCAGCGTCTATACTGGGTCGCTATACAATGAGCAGTTCTTC. It codes for CSVYTGSLYNEQFF. This sequence joins TRBV29-1 and TRBJ2-1; no definite D call. Germline V gene lookup returns CDR1 SQVTM and CDR2 ANQGSEA. V dropped 6 bases and J dropped 4 bases, with 16 bases sitting between them. This CDR3 has 14 residues.

The chain couples TRBV29-1 to TRBJ2-1; 8 bases agree with TRBD2. The V segment lost 8 bases and the J segment 7 bases; nucleotides outside the gene matches: 7. CDR3 length: 12 amino acids. Germline CDR1 SQVTM, CDR2 ANQGSEA. The CDR3 DNA reads TGCAGCACCGAAGCGGGGGAGAATGAGCAGTTCTTC. This encodes CSTEAGENEQFF.

The chain is built from TRBV10-2 and TRBJ2-5; 7 nucleotides agree with TRBD2. V was clipped by 7 bases and J by 5 bases; unmatched bases: 16. CDR1 is WSHSY and CDR2 is SAAADI in the germline V gene. This CDR3 has 16 amino acids. CDR3: CASTSWEGEGWETQYF. CDR3 coding DNA: TGCGCCAGCACTAGCTGGGAGGGAGAAGGGTGGGAGACCCAGTACTTC.

The sample holds one count of this clone. The J gene is TRBJ1-5, the V gene TRBV25-1, with D possibly being TRBD1 (5 bases). Trimming took 0 bases from V and 11 from J, leaving 8 bases between them. CDR1 and CDR2 (germline): MGHDK, SYGVNS. The CDR3 is 12 amino acids. Here the CDR3 reads CASSEYRGAQHF. DNA of the CDR3: TGTGCCAGCAGTGAATACCGGGGGGCCCAGCATTTT.